Each of the 10 T cell receptor beta chains below was sequenced from the same sample in a study of CD8+ T cells in alopecia areata. Sequencing relied on a cDNA template that was reverse transcribed from extracted RNA. Libraries were prepared by immunoSEQ multiplex PCR; TCRdb keeps only in-frame clonotypes and omits some of them. The top ten hold less than 5% of the sample, which has around 150,000 clones, about three fifths seen once. Sequenced sample: CD4+ T cells sorted from blood. All receptors come from a human donor in good health.

The chain couples TRBV6-4 to TRBJ2-7, with a tentative D call TRBD2 (6 bases). V dropped 6 bases and J dropped 3 bases, with 12 bases sitting between them. Germline loops: CDR1 MRHNA, CDR2 SNTAGT. The CDR3 extends over 13 amino acids. The CDR3 reads CASSHEEGYEQYF. DNA of the CDR3: TGTGCCAGCAGCCACGAGGAGGGCTACGAGCAGTACTTC.

The chain recombines TRBV29-1 with TRBJ2-7; 10 nucleotides line up with TRBD2. The CDR3 has 12 amino acids. Germline CDR1 and CDR2: SQVTM and ANQGSEA. V trimming: 5 bases; J trimming: 4 bases; junction bases outside the gene matches: 2. The CDR3 sequence is CSVLSGRYEQYF. CDR3 bases: TGCAGCGTTCTTAGCGGGAGGTACGAGCAGTACTTC.

This chain connects TRBV25-1 to TRBJ2-5, with unresolved D. V gave up 8 bases and J gave up 5 bases, with 12 bases separating them. Per germline, CDR1 MGHDK and CDR2 SYGVNS. This CDR3 has 12 amino acids. CDR3 in amino acids: CASHLNAETQYF. The CDR3 DNA sequence: TGTGCCAGCCACCTCAATGCCGAGACCCAGTACTTC. The full variable domain, its missing parts supplied by reference TRBV25-1 and TRBJ2-5, is EADIYQTPRYLVIGTGKKITLECSQTMGHDKMYWYQQDPGMELHLIHYSYGVNSTEKGDLSSESTVSRIRTEHFPLTLESARPSHTSQYLCASHLNAETQYFGPGTRLLVL.

This clone came up a few times. This chain connects TRBV5-1 to TRBJ2-1; D unclear. V was trimmed by 5 bases and J by 7 bases, leaving 16 bases between them. The CDR3 has 14 amino acids. In germline, CDR1 is SGHRS, CDR2 YFSETQ. As DNA, the CDR3 is TGCGCCAGCAGGTTTGGCGATCGTGGGAATGAGCAGTTCTTC. Translating it yields CASRFGDRGNEQFF.

This clone was counted a few times. The V and J genes are TRBV29-1 and TRBJ1-4, with D possibly TRBD1 on 5 matching bases. The CDR3 is 14 amino acids. Germline CDR1 SQVTM, CDR2 ANQGSEA. V was clipped by 6 bases and J by 0 bases, with 11 bases between them. CDR3 DNA sequence: TGCAGCGTGGGGGTAACAGCAACTAATGAAAAACTGTTTTTT. Translated: CSVGVTATNEKLFF.

The chain links TRBV29-1 to TRBJ1-5; D perhaps matches TRBD1 (6 bases). CDR1 SQVTM and CDR2 ANQGSEA come from the germline V gene. V was clipped by 4 bases and J by 5 bases, with 12 bases between them. The CDR3 is 13 amino acids. The CDR3 region is CSVGQESDQPQHF. The DNA of the CDR3 is TGCAGCGTTGGACAGGAGTCCGATCAGCCCCAGCATTTT.

The chain has TRBV4-1 and TRBJ1-1; D not resolved. CDR1 and CDR2 from the germline V gene are MGHRA and YSYEKL. V shed 2 bases and J shed 4 bases, with 14 bases lying between them. The CDR3 loop spans 15 amino acids. CDR3 in DNA: TGCGCCAGCAGCCAAATTACCCGATTGAGCACTGAAGCTTTCTTT. This translates into CASSQITRLSTEAFF.

The J gene is TRBJ2-3, the V gene TRBV7-8; 8 nucleotides align to TRBD2. Germline V gene lookup returns CDR1 SGHVS and CDR2 FQNEAQ. The CDR3 runs 14 residues. Unmatched junction bases numbered 8, after V lost 8 bases and J lost 4 bases. CDR3 protein: CASLSGSWADTQYF. CDR3 coding DNA: TGTGCCAGCTTGAGCGGGAGCTGGGCAGATACGCAGTATTTT.

Ten or more counts support this clone. The chain couples TRBV27 to TRBJ2-6; D uncertain. CDR3 size: 13 residues. The germline V gene encodes CDR1 MNHEY and CDR2 SMNVEV (reference sequence). Trimming shortened V by 5 bases and J by 5 bases, and 7 bases separated the two germline ends. The CDR3 loop is CASSISRANVLTF. DNA for the CDR3: TGTGCCAGCAGTATTAGTAGGGCCAACGTCCTGACTTTC.

The table lists this clone with a few counts. V gene TRBV7-3 combines with J gene TRBJ2-7, with 9 positions matching TRBD1. Germline V lookup: CDR1 SGHTA, CDR2 FQGTGA. The V gene end was trimmed by 7 bases and the J gene end by 8 bases; junction bases not matched to a gene: 9. This CDR3 comprises 13 residues. The CDR3 sequence is CASMQPGTGQQYF. CDR3 DNA: TGTGCCAGCATGCAACCAGGGACAGGGCAGCAGTACTTC.